The entry below gives a single T cell receptor beta chain sequence along with its context. The repertoire was sequenced with immunoSEQ multiplex PCR; TCRdb's copy has only in-frame clones and lacks some. This sample has about 83,000 clones, with approximately 87% found just once. Time point of the sample: blood 4 weeks post-SBRT, at nephrectomy. The sample's treatment: 15 Gy SBRT to primary tumor, nephrectomy 4 weeks later. Nephrectomy followed 15 Gy stereotactic body radiation by 4 weeks. Clear cell pathology was present in this patient's renal cell carcinoma. These data are taken from a study of radiation and T cells in renal cell carcinoma. The CDR3 runs 17 residues. V shed 2 bases and J shed 0 bases, with 14 bases lying between them. Germline CDR1 and CDR2: SEHNR and FQNEAQ (reference sequence).

The receptor was derived from a woman aged 60-75 years with renal cell carcinoma. The V and J genes are TRBV7-9 and TRBJ1-3; a possible D gene is TRBD1 (5 bases). Sample: blood, taken from a patient whose treatment included radiotherapy and nephrectomy. The CDR3 DNA reads TGTGCCAGCAGCTTATTATCGCGGGGACCCTCTGGAAACACCATATATTTT. The encoded protein is CASSLLSRGPSGNTIYF.